The 17 T cell receptor beta chains below were found in one sample sequenced in a study of identical twins. TCRdb itself ran the 5' RACE reads through MiXCR, one entry per CDR3 protein. Here the sample spans 690,000 or so distinct CDR3 sequences, 5.5% to 7.5% being singletons. Input material: naive T cells sorted from blood. The source of these receptors is a man younger than 35 in good health.

This clonotype was picked up many times. This chain links TRBV20-1 with TRBJ2-1; the match to TRBD1 covers 7 bases. CDR1 and CDR2 (germline): DFQATT, SNEGSKA (reference sequence). Trimming at V came to 5 bases and at J to 6 bases, leaving 4 bases not matched to a gene. The CDR3 sequence is 12 residues long. CDR3 DNA sequence: TGCAGTGCTCCGACAGGGTCCAATGAGCAGTTCTTC. Protein sequence: CSAPTGSNEQFF.

With respect to this clonotype: One junction end disagrees with the germline gene, perhaps due to a read error. The rearrangement links TRBV12-3 or TRBV12-4 to TRBJ2-1, with TRBD1 matching over 7 bases. The CDR3 has 12 residues. CDR3 in DNA: TGTGCCGGCAGTCCAGGGGGCAATGAGCAGTTCTTC. Protein: CAGSPGGNEQFF.

This clonotype has a count of ten or more. The chain is built from TRBV12-3 or TRBV12-4 and TRBJ2-5, with D uncertain. The CDR3 sequence is 14 residues long. The V end was cut by 4 bases, the J end by 8 bases, with 17 bases between. The CDR3 DNA is TGTGCCAGCAGTTACCGACGGGCCCAAGGAACCCAGTACTTC. It codes for CASSYRRAQGTQYF.

The chain employs TRBV5-1 and TRBJ1-4; D is unclear. V was clipped by 2 bases and J by 2 bases, with 16 bases between them. Germline CDR1 is SGHRS and CDR2 is YFSETQ. The CDR3 has 17 residues. In DNA form, the CDR3 reads TGCGCCAGCAGCTTAATGAAGTTGTCGGGGACTAATGAAAAACTGTTTTTT. This sequence encodes CASSLMKLSGTNEKLFF.

This clonotype was seen more than once but under ten times. The rearrangement joins TRBV20-1 to TRBJ2-3, with 7 positions matching TRBD2. CDR3 length equals 17 residues. J lost 0 bases, V lost 4 bases, and 13 bases had no gene match. In germline, CDR1 is DFQATT, CDR2 SNEGSKA (reference sequence). CDR3 DNA: TGCAGTGCTATGACCTTCGGGCTAGCGGTTAGCACAGATACGCAGTATTTT. Protein product: CSAMTFGLAVSTDTQYF.

This clonotype has a count of ten or more. V is TRBV29-1 and J is TRBJ2-3, with a weak D call TRBD2 (5 bases). The CDR3 covers 14 residues. V was pared by 3 bases and J by 5 bases, with 15 bases between. Germline CDR1 is SQVTM and CDR2 is ANQGSEA. CDR3 nucleotides: TGCAGCGTTGATCGCGAGGGAAATGTAGATACGCAGTATTTT. Translation gives CSVDREGNVDTQYF.

There are a few counts of this clonotype. The chain recombines TRBV28 with TRBJ1-4, with D unclear. The germline CDR1 and CDR2 sequences are MDHEN and SYDVKM. V gave up 6 bases and J gave up 8 bases, with 16 bases separating them. The CDR3 covers 14 residues. The CDR3: CASSRSKGREKLFF. CDR3 bases: TGTGCCAGCAGCCGGTCGAAGGGAAGGGAAAAACTGTTTTTT.

The chain combines TRBV5-6 with TRBJ1-2; TRBD1 is a possible D gene (5 bases). V gave up 6 bases and J gave up 6 bases, with 15 bases separating them. Germline V gene sequence: CDR1 SGHDT, CDR2 YYEEEE. The CDR3 totals 13 residues. The CDR3 bases are TGTGCCAGCATCCCCTGGGGGAGAGATGGCTACACCTTC. Encoded protein: CASIPWGRDGYTF.

There are a few counts of this clonotype. This rearrangement joins TRBV7-2 to TRBJ1-4; D possibly corresponds to TRBD1 (6 bases). The CDR3 is 16 amino acids. Trimming shortened V by 5 bases and J by 10 bases, and 23 bases separated the two germline ends. The germline CDR1 and CDR2 sequences are SGHTA and FQGNSA. The CDR3 is CASSNPSGAGFGKLFF. DNA for the CDR3: TGTGCCAGCAGCAATCCCTCGGGGGCAGGGTTCGGAAAACTGTTTTTT.

This clonotype showed up many times. The chain uses TRBV5-1 and TRBJ2-3; D call uncertain. The CDR3 contains 15 residues. V lost 2 bases and J 3 bases, leaving 13 bases between the germline ends. The germline V gene has CDR1 SGHRS and CDR2 YFSETQ. The CDR3 loop reads CASSLTPGATDTQYF. The CDR3 coding sequence is TGCGCCAGCAGCTTAACTCCCGGCGCGACAGATACGCAGTATTTT. Supplemented by reference TRBV5-1 and TRBJ2-3, the full variable domain reads KAGVTQTPRYLIKTRGQQVTLSCSPISGHRSVSWYQQTPGQGLQFLFEYFSETQRNKGNFPGRFSGRQFSNSRSEMNVSTLELGDSALYLCASSLTPGATDTQYFGPGTRLTVL.

The chain is built from TRBV5-1 and TRBJ2-6; D is uncertain. With 4 bases removed from V and 3 bases from J, the gap between germline ends came to 11 bases. CDR3 length: 15 residues. In germline, CDR1 is SGHRS, CDR2 YFSETQ. CDR3 in amino acids: CASSLEVGGANVLTF. CDR3 coding DNA: TGCGCCAGCAGCCTGGAAGTGGGTGGGGCCAACGTCCTGACTTTC.

This clonotype came up a few times. This sequence joins TRBV6-5 and TRBJ1-3, with 7 bases matching TRBD1. V lost 4 bases and J lost 3; bases outside the gene matches: 12. The germline V gene encodes CDR1 MNHEY and CDR2 SVGAGI. The CDR3 is 17 amino acids. The CDR3 protein is CASSSTALQGSGNTIYF. The CDR3 DNA follows: TGTGCCAGCAGTTCCACGGCCCTACAGGGGAGTGGAAACACCATATATTTT.

Ten or more counts support this clonotype. The gene calls are TRBV5-1 and TRBJ2-7; the match to TRBD2 covers 7 bases. V dropped 3 bases and J dropped 7; count of bases not matched to a gene: 7. CDR1 and CDR2 from the germline V gene are SGHRS and YFSETQ. This CDR3 has 13 amino acids. The CDR3 region is CASSSGTTPEQYV. CDR3 coding DNA: TGCGCCAGCAGCTCCGGGACTACCCCGGAGCAGTACGTC.

Many counts were recorded for this clonotype. The chain is built from TRBV30 and TRBJ2-2; no definite D call. From germline, CDR1 is GTSNPN and CDR2 SVGIG (reference sequence). V lost 5 bases and J 6 bases, leaving 10 bases between the germline ends. The CDR3 consists of 12 residues. The CDR3, as DNA: TGTGCCTGGGGGGTCTCGCCCGGGGAGCTGTTTTTT. Amino acids: CAWGVSPGELFF.

This clonotype was seen many times. The rearrangement joins TRBV20-1 to TRBJ2-1; D tentatively fits TRBD1 or TRBD2 (5 bases each). The CDR3 is 15 amino acids. Trimming cost V 2 bases and J 7 bases, with 18 bases left between them. Germline V gives CDR1 DFQATT, CDR2 SNEGSKA (reference sequence). The DNA of the CDR3 is TGCAGTGCTAGACCAGGGATTACTAGTGGAAATGAGCAGTTCTTC. Its protein product is CSARPGITSGNEQFF.

The J gene is TRBJ2-1, the V gene TRBV5-1; D is uncertain. The CDR3 runs 15 residues. The germline gives CDR1 SGHRS, CDR2 YFSETQ. V was clipped by 6 bases and J by 2 bases, with 15 bases between them. The CDR3 is CASKGPAPTYNEQFF. CDR3 coding DNA: TGCGCCAGCAAAGGACCAGCGCCCACCTACAATGAGCAGTTCTTC.

Ten or more counts support this clonotype. The V call is TRBV5-1, the J call TRBJ1-3; 7 nucleotides agree with TRBD1. Germline assignment: CDR1 SGHRS and CDR2 YFSETQ. This CDR3 is built from 15 residues. With V trimmed by 4 bases and J by 0 bases, 4 bases remained unmatched. The DNA for the CDR3 is TGCGCCAGCAGCCTGGGGGACAGCTCTGGAAACACCATATATTTT. Translation: CASSLGDSSGNTIYF.